Sequencing of this T cell receptor (beta chain) was carried out in a study of vaccination effects on CD4 cells after COVID-19. Turning to this clone: What it binds is not known.

Within the ViraFEST assay, antigen-specific CD4+ T cells underwent expansion with viral peptide pools prior to sequencing. When 10 to 11 days of culture had elapsed, CD4+ T cells were isolated. Vaccination of participants consisted of two doses of either the BNT162b2 or mRNA-1273 vaccine. Absence of prior SARS-CoV-2 infection characterized the vaccine recipients, who showed negative nucleocapsid antibodies. Wells containing 1.5 million to 2.5 million PBMC each were cultured with 10 IU/ml IL-2 and 8 to 10 ug/ml peptides. Some clones are missing from TCRdb's copy, which holds only in-frame ones; the method was immunoSEQ multiplex PCR. Among about 80,000 clones, 60% to 85% were seen once, and the ten largest hold more than 0.85%. The CDR3 loop spans 13 amino acids. The germline V gene encodes CDR1 SGHTA and CDR2 FQGTGA. The V and J ends lost 3 bases and 2 bases respectively, with 7 bases between them.

The sequence derives from a human donor who received a COVID-19 vaccine. The rearrangement links TRBV7-3 to TRBJ1-1; no reliable D call. Specimen: CD4+ T cells from PBMCs cultured with HCoV-OC43 spike peptides, collected after COVID-19 vaccination. Subset in this sample: HCoV-OC43 spike overlapping peptide pool stimulation. The CDR3 loop reads CASSFDINTEAFF. In DNA, the CDR3 is TGTGCCAGCAGCTTCGACATCAACACTGAAGCTTTCTTT.